Listed below are T cell receptor beta chains from one sample, sequenced in a study of T cells in tuberculosis. Here immunoSEQ multiplex PCR was the method, and the copy in TCRdb shows in-frame clones only, minus some. The sample contains some 31,000 clones, 80% to 95% of which appear only once. The source material was PBMCs, sampled at tuberculosis diagnosis. The receptors originated from an adult with tuberculosis. CDR3s include the opening cysteine and the closing phenylalanine or tryptophan. D genes are given only for firm matches. Clone size is not always given. Where it is, it says once, few, many or a class for expanded clones.

j_call | v_call | d_call | clone_size | cdr3_nt | cdr3_aa
TRBJ1-2 | TRBV6-5 | - | - | TGTGCCAGCAGCCCCGGTCCTAACTATGGCTACACCTTC | CASSPGPNYGYTF
TRBJ1-3 | TRBV4-3 | - | - | TGCGCCAGCAGCCAAGATATGGGGGGATCTGGAAACACCATATATTTT | CASSQDMGGSGNTIYF
TRBJ2-3 | TRBV5-1 | TRBD2 | once | TGCGCCAGCAGCTCCCTAGCGGGGGGGCCCGGAGATACGCAGTATTTT | CASSSLAGGPGDTQYF
TRBJ2-1 | TRBV11-3 | - | - | TGTGCCAGCAGCTACCACTCCCCAGGGGCGTACAATGAGCAGTTCTTC | CASSYHSPGAYNEQFF
TRBJ2-3 | TRBV6-4 | - | - | TGTGCCAGCAGTGACTCTGCGGGGAGCACAGATACGCAGTATTTT | CASSDSAGSTDTQYF
TRBJ1-5 | TRBV29-1 | - | - | TGCAGCGTACAACAGGGCACCAATCAGCCCCAGCATTTT | CSVQQGTNQPQHF
TRBJ2-5 | TRBV28 | TRBD2 | - | TGTGCCAGCAACCGGGGGGGGCTTGCCCAAGAGACCCAGTACTTC | CASNRGGLAQETQYF
TRBJ2-7 | TRBV10-3 | TRBD2 | - | TGTGCCGTAGAGATAGCGGGGGGGCATTTCAACGAGCAGTACTTC | CAVEIAGGHFNEQYF
TRBJ1-3 | TRBV29-1 | TRBD1 | - | TGCAGCGCCCAGGGGGCCTCTGGAAACACCATATATTTT | CSAQGASGNTIYF
TRBJ2-1 | TRBV5-1 | TRBD1 | - | TGCGCCAGCAGCCAACTTGGAGGGACAGGGGGTGGACGATCACCCAATGAGCAGTTCTTC | CASSQLGGTGGGRSPNEQFF
TRBJ2-2 | TRBV28 | - | - | TGTGCCGGATCTTCGGGGAACACCGGGGAGCTGTTTTTT | CAGSSGNTGELFF
TRBJ2-7 | TRBV6-5 | TRBD2 | - | TGTGCCAGCAGTTTGACTAGCGGGAGCTCCTACGAGCAGTACTTC | CASSLTSGSSYEQYF
TRBJ1-2 | TRBV25-1 | - | - | TGTGCCACCCTGGATCTAGGCAGCGAGACCTATGGCTACACCTTC | CATLDLGSETYGYTF
TRBJ1-5 | TRBV7-2 | - | - | TGTGCCAGCAGCTTAGAGGGGGTTCCCGGTCAGCCCCAGCATTTT | CASSLEGVPGQPQHF
TRBJ2-7 | TRBV5-6 | TRBD1 | - | TGTGCCAGCAGCTTGGTGGGACAGGTAGCCTACGAGCAGTACTTC | CASSLVGQVAYEQYF
TRBJ2-7 | TRBV4-3 | - | - | TGCGCCAGCAGCCAAGGGCAGACTCTTACCTACGAGCAGTACTTC | CASSQGQTLTYEQYF
TRBJ2-7 | TRBV6-4 | - | - | TGTGCCAGCAGTCCCGAGAATGGGGCCCCCTACGAGCAGTACTTC | CASSPENGAPYEQYF
TRBJ1-4 | TRBV4-2 | - | - | TGTGCCAGCAGCCAAGAAGGCATAGGAGGGGTTGAAAAACTGTTTTTT | CASSQEGIGGVEKLFF
TRBJ1-3 | TRBV6-6 | TRBD1 | - | TGTGCCAGCACCCTGGGACAGGGCAGAAACACCATATATTTT | CASTLGQGRNTIYF
TRBJ2-1 | TRBV5-5 | TRBD2 | - | TGTGCCAGCAGTCAATCCGGGGGGGCCGTCTACAATGAGCAGTTCTTC | CASSQSGGAVYNEQFF
TRBJ2-3 | TRBV7-8 | TRBD1 | - | TGTGCCAGCAGCGGTGAGACAGGGGTTGGTACAGATACGCAGTATTTT | CASSGETGVGTDTQYF
TRBJ2-4 | TRBV2 | TRBD1 | - | TGTGCCAGCAGGCCGTTGATCAGACAGGGGACAGCCAAAAACATTCAGTACTTC | CASRPLIRQGTAKNIQYF
TRBJ2-1 | TRBV18 | - | - | TGTGCCAGCTCGCCTAAGCTTGATGAGCAGTTCTTC | CASSPKLDEQFF
TRBJ2-5 | TRBV5-1 | TRBD2 | - | TGCGCCAGCAGCCTTGGAAGAAAAGCGGGGGGTTTCCAAGAGACCCAGTACTTC | CASSLGRKAGGFQETQYF
TRBJ1-5 | TRBV2 | TRBD1 | - | TGTGCCAGCGGCAACAGGGGGGACAATCAGCCCCAGCATTTT | CASGNRGDNQPQHF
TRBJ2-1 | TRBV7-3 | TRBD2 | - | TGTGCCAGCAGCTTAATAGGTGCGGGGGGGAACAATGAGCAGTTCTTC | CASSLIGAGGNNEQFF
TRBJ2-5 | TRBV6-1 | TRBD1 | - | TGTGCCAGCAGCAGGGACAGACAAGAGACCCAGTACTTC | CASSRDRQETQYF
TRBJ1-1 | TRBV5-1 | - | - | TGCGCCAGCAGCCTATTTGCCAGCCCGGAGGTAGCGAACACTGAAGCTTTCTTT | CASSLFASPEVANTEAFF
TRBJ2-7 | TRBV29-1 | - | - | TGCAGCGTTGTCTGGGAGGAGCAGTACTTC | CSVVWEEQYF
TRBJ1-2 | TRBV5-6 | - | - | TGTGCCAGCAGCCCCGGGATCTTTCTTTATGGCTACACCTTC | CASSPGIFLYGYTF
TRBJ1-5 | TRBV4-2 | - | - | TGTGCCAGCAGCCAAGATGGTCAGGGCAATCAGCCCCAGCATTTT | CASSQDGQGNQPQHF
TRBJ2-3 | TRBV5-1 | TRBD2 | - | TGCGCCAGCAGCTCCCCGACTAGCCCCCCCCTCACAGATACGCAGTATTTT | CASSSPTSPPLTDTQYF
TRBJ2-7 | TRBV30 | TRBD1 | once | TGTGCCTGGAGTGTACAGGGGCTTTCCTACGAGCAGTACTTC | CAWSVQGLSYEQYF
TRBJ2-3 | TRBV5-4 | TRBD2 | - | TGTGCCAGCAGCCTACGGACTAGCGGGGGAGCCACAGATACGCAGTATTTT | CASSLRTSGGATDTQYF
TRBJ2-7 | TRBV7-2 | TRBD2 | - | TGTGCCAGCAGCCCGGGGGAGGGCAACGAGCAGTACTTC | CASSPGEGNEQYF
TRBJ2-7 | TRBV7-8 | TRBD2 | - | TGTGCCAGCAGCAGGGGGACTAGCGGGGGGATATCCTACGAGCAGTACTTC | CASSRGTSGGISYEQYF
TRBJ2-3 | TRBV5-1 | TRBD1 | - | TGCGCCAGCAGCCAGCCTCGGGACAGGGCATTCGATACGCAGTATTTT | CASSQPRDRAFDTQYF
TRBJ1-5 | TRBV7-9 | - | - | TGTGCCAGCAGCTCCCCGGTGAGATTTGAGGATCAGCCCCAGCATTTT | CASSSPVRFEDQPQHF
TRBJ2-1 | TRBV6-4 | TRBD1 | - | TGTGCCAGCAGTGACTCGGGGCAGGGGGCAGGAGATGAGCAGTTCTTC | CASSDSGQGAGDEQFF
TRBJ2-1 | TRBV28 | - | - | TGTGCCAGCCGCCCCCTGGGGGGACCCTACAATGAGCAGTTCTTC | CASRPLGGPYNEQFF
TRBJ1-5 | TRBV7-2 | - | - | TGTGCCAGCAGCTTAGCCCAGGGTGGCAATCAGCCCCAGCATTTT | CASSLAQGGNQPQHF
TRBJ1-2 | TRBV25-1 | TRBD1 | few | TGTGCCAGCAGTGATGCTAACAGGGGAAACTATGGCTACACCTTC | CASSDANRGNYGYTF
TRBJ2-3 | TRBV5-1 | - | - | TGCGCCAGCAGAGGGGCAGATACGCAGTATTTT | CASRGADTQYF
TRBJ2-3 | TRBV9 | TRBD2 | - | TGTGCCAGCAGCGTCATTAGCGGGGGGGCAGATACGCAGTATTTT | CASSVISGGADTQYF
TRBJ1-2 | TRBV4-3 | - | - | TGCGCCAGCAGCCAAGACCTAGTCCTCTATGGCTACACCTTC | CASSQDLVLYGYTF
TRBJ1-5 | TRBV28 | TRBD1 | - | TGTGCCAGCAGTTTATTCTCAGGGGGCGCGGGCAATCAGCCCCAGCATTTT | CASSLFSGGAGNQPQHF
TRBJ1-2 | TRBV5-5 | - | - | TGTGCCAGCAGCTTGATTGGTACAGGTTCGCGGAGCTACACCTTC | CASSLIGTGSRSYTF
TRBJ2-2 | TRBV19 | - | - | TGTGCCAGTAGTAGTACAGAGACGGCCACCGGGGAGCTGTTTTTT | CASSSTETATGELFF